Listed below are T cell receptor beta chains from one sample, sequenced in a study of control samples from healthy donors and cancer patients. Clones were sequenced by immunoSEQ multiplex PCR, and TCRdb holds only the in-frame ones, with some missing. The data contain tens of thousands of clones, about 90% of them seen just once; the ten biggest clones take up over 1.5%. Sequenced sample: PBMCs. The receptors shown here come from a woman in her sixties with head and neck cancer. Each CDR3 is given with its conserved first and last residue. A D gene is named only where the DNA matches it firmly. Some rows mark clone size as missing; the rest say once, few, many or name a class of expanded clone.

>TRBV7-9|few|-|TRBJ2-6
TGTGCCAGCAGCTTATCGGGGGCTGGGGCCAACGTCCTGACTTTC
CASSLSGAGANVLTF
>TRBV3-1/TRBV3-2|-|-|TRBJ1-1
TGTGCCAGCAGCCAAGATCTTGAGCGGGTGAACACTGAAGCTTTCTTT
CASSQDLERVNTEAFF
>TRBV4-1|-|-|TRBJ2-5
TGCGCCAGCAGCCAAATAAGGGGAGAGACCCAGTACTTC
CASSQIRGETQYF
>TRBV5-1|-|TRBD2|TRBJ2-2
TGCGCCAGCAGCTTGGTGGGACTAGCGGGGGCGAACACCGGGGAGCTGTTTTTT
CASSLVGLAGANTGELFF
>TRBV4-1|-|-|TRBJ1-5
TGCGCCAGCAGCCAAGAGGGGGGGTTTGGACAGCCCCAGCATTTT
CASSQEGGFGQPQHF
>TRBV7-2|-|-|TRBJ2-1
TGTGCCAGCAGCTTAGCTAGCGGAGGGGGAAATGAGCAGTTCTTC
CASSLASGGGNEQFF
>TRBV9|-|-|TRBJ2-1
TGTGCCAGCAGCGCCCAAGGATTCTCCTACAATGAGCAGTTCTTC
CASSAQGFSYNEQFF
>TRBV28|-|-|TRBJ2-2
TGTGCCAGCAGTTTGATCGTCGGGGAGCTGTTTTTT
CASSLIVGELFF
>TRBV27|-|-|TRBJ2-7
TGTGCCAGCAGCAGGACAGAATCCTACGAGCAGTACTTC
CASSRTESYEQYF
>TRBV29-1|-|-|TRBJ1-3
TGCAGCGTGCGCGCCCTGGGGGGAAACACCATATATTTT
CSVRALGGNTIYF
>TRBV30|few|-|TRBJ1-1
TGTGCCTGCGACAGGCTTATGAACACTGAAGCTTTCTTT
CACDRLMNTEAFF
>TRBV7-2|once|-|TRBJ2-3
TGTGCCAGCAGCGACTCCCGGACGGGACGAGATACGCAGTATTTT
CASSDSRTGRDTQYF
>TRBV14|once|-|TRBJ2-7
TGTGCCAGCAGCCAAGACGGGGGATCCTACGAGCAGTACTTC
CASSQDGGSYEQYF
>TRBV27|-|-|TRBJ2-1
TGTGCCAGCAGTTTCCGGGAGAAATACAATGAGCAGTTCTTC
CASSFREKYNEQFF
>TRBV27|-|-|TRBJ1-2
TGTGCCAGCGCCTTTGCGGGGGCGGGTGGCTACACCTTC
CASAFAGAGGYTF
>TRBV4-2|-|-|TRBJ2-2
TGTGCCAGCAGCCAAGAGGTGGCTAGAGCAGTCACCGGGGAGCTGTTTTTT
CASSQEVARAVTGELFF
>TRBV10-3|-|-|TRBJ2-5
TGTGCCATCAGTGAGCGGACACCCTACCAAGAGACCCAGTACTTC
CAISERTPYQETQYF
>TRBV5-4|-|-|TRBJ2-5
TGTGCCAGCAGCCGGGACGGACGAGTTGAGACCCAGTACTTC
CASSRDGRVETQYF
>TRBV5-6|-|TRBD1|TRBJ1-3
TGTGCCAGCAGCTTGGCGGGGGCAGGGGGCTATTCCTCTGGAAACACCATATATTTT
CASSLAGAGGYSSGNTIYF
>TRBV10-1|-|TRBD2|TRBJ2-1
TGCGCCAGCAGTGATGGTGCGGGAGCCTACAATGAGCAGTTCTTC
CASSDGAGAYNEQFF
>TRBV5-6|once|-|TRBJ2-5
TGTGCCAGCAGTCCTCAGTTGTACCAAGAGACCCAGTACTTC
CASSPQLYQETQYF
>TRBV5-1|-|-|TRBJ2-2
TGCGCCAGCAGCCCGGACGGGGGGCCCGGGGAGCTGTTTTTT
CASSPDGGPGELFF
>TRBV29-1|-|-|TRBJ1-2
TGCAGCGTTGCGGCGGATGGATATGGCTACACCTTC
CSVAADGYGYTF
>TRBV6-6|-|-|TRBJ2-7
TGTGCCAGCAGGTCTAGGGACCGGCTCTCCTACGAGCAGTACTTC
CASRSRDRLSYEQYF
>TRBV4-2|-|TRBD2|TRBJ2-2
TGTGCCAGCAGCCACAACCCGGGACTAGGGGCGAACACCGGGGAGCTGTTTTTT
CASSHNPGLGANTGELFF
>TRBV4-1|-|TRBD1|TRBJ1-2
TGCGCCAGCAGCCCGGACAGGGACGCGGGTGGCTACACCTTC
CASSPDRDAGGYTF